This TCR beta chain appears in the sequencing data of a study of beta chain features in type 1 diabetes (dated by TCRdb to between 2017 and 2018). About the investigation overall: Mean age, gender distribution, total cell number and subset yield were not different between patients and healthy donors. Across all samples, some 110,000,000 sorted cells were examined, and cell number per subset correlated strongly with RNA yield. The study compared TCRB repertoires of sorted circulating CD4+ T cell subsets between recently diagnosed type 1 diabetes patients and matched healthy donors. Whereas all 30 or so donors provided naive and central memory subsets, regulatory and stem cell-like memory subsets were isolated from just 8 patients and about 8 healthy donors.

The High Capacity cDNA Reverse Transcription Kit was used to reverse transcribe all of the isolated RNA, meaning that expressed TCRB transcripts were what got sequenced. Deep immunoSEQ sequencing was performed on naive, central memory and regulatory T cell samples, with an average of roughly 3.5 million total reads per sample. After sorted cells were lysed in RLT buffer, RNA was extracted with DNase-treated RNeasy Micro or Mini kits, with the choice depending on cell number. Each cell subset was processed separately to prevent cross-contamination, with patient and healthy donor samples processed together. Using the immunoSEQ multiplex PCR, TCRB sequences were amplified from cDNA into 87-bp fragments spanning the CDR3 region. Sequencing of the amplicons was performed on the Illumina HiSeq platform. Regarding the original processing steps: PCR bias was computationally corrected using synthetic template baselines, reads within Hamming distance 2 were collapsed, and singletons that could not be merged were discarded. By aligning reads against IMGT, V, D and J genes, CDR3 length, and insertions or deletions at six rearrangement sites were assigned. Clonotype counts were normalized to sorted cell number within each subset before computing true diversity and Gini coefficients with the tcR R package. Repertoire sharing was quantified using the overlap coefficient calculated on TCRB nucleotide sequences. TCRdb took over this immuneACCESS table, retaining in-frame rearrangements with V and J assigned. Such tables are incomplete; in checked studies, under half of the missing clones stem from an unresolved V gene, and the remainder is unexplained. Clone size and the V and J calls come from that table; the DNA yielded D and trimming. The sample records 310,000 or so clones, about a tenth of which are singletons. The ten top clones hold 0.95% to 1.1% of the sample.

This clone has just a few counts. Its antigen remains undetermined. Base qualities are not recorded, but no much larger clone differs from it by a single base. What the work shows at the level of the full study, not this receptor alone: Because the HLA sub-analyses included only small numbers of individuals, any influence of HLA type on TCRB rearrangement was left unresolved. Sequencing cDNA rather than genomic DNA could over-represent highly expressing activated cells, although activation and CD3 levels did not differ between groups. Shorter templates might have been favored by PCR, but patient and control samples were amplified and corrected together, so both groups would have been affected equally by any skew. Naive, central memory and regulatory TCRB repertoires appeared more similar among patients than among healthy donors. Fewer insertions and more nucleotide deletions at VDJ recombination sites were observed in patients with type 1 diabetes, implying thymic rearrangement abnormalities. In all four CD4+ subsets, TCRB CDR3 length was moderately but significantly shorter in type 1 diabetes patients.

Each donor gave one peripheral blood draw, averaging roughly 0.11 L, which was collected into heparinised tubes. A BD FACSAria II and a panel including CD45RO, CCR7, CD25, CD127, CD95 and CD27 were used to sort naive, central memory, regulatory and stem cell-like memory CD4+ T cells. All sorted populations exceeded 95% purity. Right away, PBMCs were isolated by Lymphoprep density gradient centrifugation and were stained directly, with no culture step. So that batch effects would be minimized, each experiment stained and sorted samples in pairs, pairing one healthy donor with one patient. Its CDR3 holds 15 amino acids, cysteine through phenylalanine. Kept here is only the CDR3 DNA, which spans 45 bases and is read in frame from base 1. The germline V and J ends show losses of 5 bases and 5 bases respectively, and no gene match explains 8 bases of the junction. The germline V gene encodes CDR1 MNHEY and CDR2 SMNVEV (reference sequence).

The chain is made from TRBV27 and TRBJ2-2, with 7 middle bases fitting TRBD1. This TCR came from a young man with type 1 diabetes. The material sequenced was central memory CD4+ T cells from blood. The CDR3 here reads CASSPARGYTGELFF. The bases are TGTGCCAGCAGTCCCGCCAGGGGGTATACCGGGGAGCTGTTTTTT.